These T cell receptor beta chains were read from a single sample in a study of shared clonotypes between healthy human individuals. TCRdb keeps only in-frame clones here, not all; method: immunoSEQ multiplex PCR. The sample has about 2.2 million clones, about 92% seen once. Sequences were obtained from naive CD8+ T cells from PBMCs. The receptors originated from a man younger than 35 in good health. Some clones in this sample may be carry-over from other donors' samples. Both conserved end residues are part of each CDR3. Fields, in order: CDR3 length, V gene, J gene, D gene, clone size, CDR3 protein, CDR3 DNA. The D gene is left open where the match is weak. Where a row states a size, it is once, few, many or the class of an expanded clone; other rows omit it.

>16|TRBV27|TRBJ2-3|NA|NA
CASTHRRGRGSDTQYF
TGTGCCAGCACCCACAGACGAGGGAGAGGATCAGATACGCAGTATTTT
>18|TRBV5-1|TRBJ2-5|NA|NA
CASSSGRLGTLDLETQYF
TGCGCCAGCAGCTCGGGAAGACTAGGGACCTTAGATCTGGAGACCCAGTACTTC
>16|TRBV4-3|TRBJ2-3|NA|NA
CASSQVIQRRGDTQYF
TGCGCCAGCAGCCAAGTCATCCAGCGCCGAGGAGATACGCAGTATTTT
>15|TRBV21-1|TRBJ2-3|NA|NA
CASNHPRPAPRTQYF
TGTGCCAGCAACCACCCACGGCCGGCCCCGCGTACGCAGTATTTT
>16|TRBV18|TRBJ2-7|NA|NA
CASSPVTGPDTYEQYF
TGTGCCAGCTCACCCGTGACTGGACCCGACACCTACGAGCAGTACTTC
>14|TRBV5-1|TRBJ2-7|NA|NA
CASSLELGPYEQYF
TGCGCCAGCAGCTTGGAGCTGGGACCCTACGAGCAGTACTTC
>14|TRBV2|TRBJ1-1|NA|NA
CASSEQQMNTEAFF
TGTGCCAGCAGTGAGCAGCAAATGAACACTGAAGCTTTCTTT
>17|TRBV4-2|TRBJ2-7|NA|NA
CASSQEYLRQPGHEQYF
TGTGCCAGCAGCCAAGAGTATCTGAGGCAGCCCGGGCACGAGCAGTACTTC
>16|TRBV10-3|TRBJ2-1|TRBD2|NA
CAINGGTSGTDNEQFF
TGTGCCATCAACGGCGGGACTAGCGGGACAGACAATGAGCAGTTCTTC
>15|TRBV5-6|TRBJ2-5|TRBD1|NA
CASSLVPGGRETQYF
TGTGCCAGCAGCTTGGTCCCAGGGGGCCGGGAGACCCAGTACTTC
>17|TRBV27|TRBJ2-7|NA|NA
CASSLYGGEPIPYEQYF
TGTGCCAGCAGTTTATACGGGGGAGAGCCGATTCCCTACGAGCAGTACTTC
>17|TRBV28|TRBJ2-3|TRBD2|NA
CASSPLGLAGEADTQYF
TGTGCCAGCAGTCCCCTGGGACTAGCGGGAGAGGCAGATACGCAGTATTTT
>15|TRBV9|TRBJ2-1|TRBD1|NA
CASSGTGEVYNEQFF
TGTGCCAGCAGCGGGACAGGGGAGGTTTACAATGAGCAGTTCTTC
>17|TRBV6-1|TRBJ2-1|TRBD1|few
CASSAPVRRGNYNEQFF
TGTGCCAGCAGTGCCCCCGTACGCAGGGGGAACTACAATGAGCAGTTCTTC
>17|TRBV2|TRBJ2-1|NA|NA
CASSEEVRKSSYNEQFF
TGTGCCAGCAGTGAAGAGGTCCGAAAGAGCTCCTACAATGAGCAGTTCTTC
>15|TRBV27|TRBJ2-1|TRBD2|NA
CASSLVLAGRHEQFF
TGTGCCAGCAGTTTGGTACTAGCGGGACGGCATGAGCAGTTCTTC
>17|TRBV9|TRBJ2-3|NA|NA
CASSPWVGSGLTDTQYF
TGTGCCAGCAGCCCTTGGGTTGGTAGCGGACTCACAGATACGCAGTATTTT
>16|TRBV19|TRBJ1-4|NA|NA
CASSIAWDSTNEKLFF
TGTGCCAGTAGTATAGCTTGGGACTCAACTAATGAAAAACTGTTTTTT
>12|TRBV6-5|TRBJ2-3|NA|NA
CATTSFPDTQYF
TGTGCCACCACCAGTTTCCCAGATACGCAGTATTTT
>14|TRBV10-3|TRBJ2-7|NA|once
CAITGAGYSYEQYF
TGTGCCATCACCGGGGCAGGCTACTCCTACGAGCAGTACTTC
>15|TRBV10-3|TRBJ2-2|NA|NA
CAIRRRDRSTGELFF
TGTGCCATCCGCAGGCGGGATAGGAGCACCGGGGAGCTGTTTTTT
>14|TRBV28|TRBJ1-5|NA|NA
CASQERLFDQPQHF
TGTGCCAGCCAAGAGAGGTTATTCGATCAGCCCCAGCATTTT
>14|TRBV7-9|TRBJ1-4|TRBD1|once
CASSPDRSNEKLFF
TGTGCCAGCAGCCCGGACAGGTCTAATGAAAAACTGTTTTTT
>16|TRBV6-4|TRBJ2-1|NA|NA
CASSASGTESYNEQFF
TGTGCCAGCAGCGCGTCCGGGACCGAATCCTACAATGAGCAGTTCTTC
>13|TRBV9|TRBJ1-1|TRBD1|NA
CASSRDRVTEAFF
TGTGCCAGCAGCCGGGACAGGGTAACTGAAGCTTTCTTT
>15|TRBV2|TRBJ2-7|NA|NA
CASSEFVSARYEQYF
TGTGCCAGCAGTGAATTTGTTTCAGCGCGCTACGAGCAGTACTTC
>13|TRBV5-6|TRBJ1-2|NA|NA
CASIRRGEVGYTF
TGTGCCAGCATCCGAAGGGGGGAAGTTGGCTACACCTTC
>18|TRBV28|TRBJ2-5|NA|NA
CASSLSRRWGAEDETQYF
TGTGCCAGCAGTTTATCCCGGAGGTGGGGGGCGGAGGACGAGACCCAGTACTTC
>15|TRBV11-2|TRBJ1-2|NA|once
CASSQGGQGTYGYTF
TGTGCCAGCAGCCAAGGAGGGCAGGGTACCTATGGCTACACCTTC
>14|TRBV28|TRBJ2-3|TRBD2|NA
CASSPLTSVDTQYF
TGTGCCAGCAGTCCACTGACTAGCGTAGATACGCAGTATTTT
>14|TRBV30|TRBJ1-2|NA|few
CAWSVLNMMYGYTF
TGTGCCTGGAGTGTATTAAATATGATGTATGGCTACACCTTC
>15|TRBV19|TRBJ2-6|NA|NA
CASSIGILGANVLTF
TGTGCCAGTAGTATTGGGATCTTGGGGGCCAACGTCCTGACTTTC
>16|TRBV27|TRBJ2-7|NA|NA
CASSTSSGFSSYEQYF
TGTGCCAGCAGTACCTCTTCGGGATTCAGCTCCTACGAGCAGTACTTC